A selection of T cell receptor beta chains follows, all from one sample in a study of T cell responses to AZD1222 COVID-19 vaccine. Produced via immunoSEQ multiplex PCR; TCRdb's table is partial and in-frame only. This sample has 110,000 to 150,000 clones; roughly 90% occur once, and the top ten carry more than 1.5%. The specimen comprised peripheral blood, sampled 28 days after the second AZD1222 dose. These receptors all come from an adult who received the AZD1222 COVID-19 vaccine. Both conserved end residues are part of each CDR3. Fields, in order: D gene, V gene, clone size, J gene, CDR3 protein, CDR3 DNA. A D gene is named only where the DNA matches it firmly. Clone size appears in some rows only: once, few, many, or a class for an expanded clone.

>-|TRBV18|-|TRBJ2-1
CASSPTDSSYNEQFF
TGTGCCAGCTCCCCGACGGACAGCTCCTACAATGAGCAGTTCTTC
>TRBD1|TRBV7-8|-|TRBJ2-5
CASSLLRRGLRETQYF
TGTGCCAGCAGCTTATTACGCAGGGGGCTCCGAGAGACCCAGTACTTC
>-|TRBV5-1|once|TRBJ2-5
CASHGGGGDKETQYF
TGCGCCAGCCATGGTGGTGGAGGGGACAAAGAGACCCAGTACTTC
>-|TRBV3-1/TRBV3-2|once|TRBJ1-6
CASSRGNSPLHF
TGTGCCAGCAGCAGGGGAAATTCACCCCTCCACTTT
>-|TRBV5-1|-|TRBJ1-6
CASSAGNSPLHF
TGCGCCAGCAGCGCCGGGAATTCACCCCTCCACTTT
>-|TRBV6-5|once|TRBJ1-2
CASSSGGGSDGYTF
TGTGCCAGCTCTAGTGGCGGGGGGTCAGATGGCTACACCTTC
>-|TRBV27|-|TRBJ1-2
CASSPKTGTNYGYTF
TGTGCCAGCAGTCCGAAGACTGGGACTAACTATGGCTACACCTTC
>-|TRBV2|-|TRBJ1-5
CASTGNGNQPQHF
TGTGCCAGCACCGGGAATGGCAATCAGCCCCAGCATTTT
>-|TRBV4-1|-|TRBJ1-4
CASSQERRTNEKLFF
TGCGCCAGCAGCCAAGAGAGACGGACTAATGAAAAACTGTTTTTT
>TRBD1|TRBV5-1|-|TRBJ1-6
CASRFGDRGNSPLHF
TGCGCCAGCAGGTTCGGGGACAGGGGAAATTCACCCCTCCACTTT
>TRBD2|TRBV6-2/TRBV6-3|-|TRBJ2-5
CASSRGLAGRQETQYF
TGTGCCAGCAGCCGTGGACTAGCGGGGCGCCAAGAGACCCAGTACTTC
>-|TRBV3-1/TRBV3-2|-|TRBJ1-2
CASSQALRYTF
TGTGCCAGCAGCCAAGCTCTACGGTACACCTTC
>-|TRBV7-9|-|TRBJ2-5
CASSHGRGRGETQYF
TGTGCCAGCAGCCACGGACGAGGGCGCGGGGAGACCCAGTACTTC
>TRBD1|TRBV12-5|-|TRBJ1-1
CASGFSGTPGGWNTEAFF
TGTGCTAGTGGTTTTAGCGGCACACCAGGGGGATGGAACACTGAAGCTTTCTTT
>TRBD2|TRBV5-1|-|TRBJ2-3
CASSLALAGVRGTDTQYF
TGCGCCAGCAGCTTGGCTCTAGCGGGAGTGAGAGGCACAGATACGCAGTATTTT
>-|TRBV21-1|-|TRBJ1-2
CASRGAGANYGYTF
TGTGCCAGCAGGGGGGCAGGAGCTAACTATGGCTACACCTTC
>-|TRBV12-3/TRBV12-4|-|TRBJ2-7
CASSTGYPYEQYF
TGTGCCAGCAGTACAGGGTACCCCTACGAGCAGTACTTC
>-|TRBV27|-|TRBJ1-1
CASSLGRMGTEAFF
TGTGCCAGCAGTTTGGGACGCATGGGGACTGAAGCTTTCTTT
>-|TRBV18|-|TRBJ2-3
CASSPGYGTDTQYF
TGTGCCAGCTCACCCGGATACGGCACAGATACGCAGTATTTT
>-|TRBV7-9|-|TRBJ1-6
CASSRTGAGDSPLHF
TGTGCCAGCAGCAGAACGGGGGCAGGGGATTCACCCCTCCACTTT
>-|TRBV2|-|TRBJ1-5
CASKGQGSQPQHF
TGTGCCAGCAAAGGGCAGGGAAGTCAGCCCCAGCATTTT
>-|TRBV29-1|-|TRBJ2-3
CSVISGSTDTQYF
TGCAGCGTAATAAGCGGTAGCACAGATACGCAGTATTTT
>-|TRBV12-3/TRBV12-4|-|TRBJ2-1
CASMSSYNEQFF
TGTGCCAGCATGAGTTCGTACAATGAGCAGTTCTTC
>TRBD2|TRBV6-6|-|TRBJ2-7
CASSYSGGGTYEQYF
TGTGCCAGCAGTTACAGTGGCGGGGGGACTTACGAGCAGTACTTC
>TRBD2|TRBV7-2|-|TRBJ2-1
CASSTNPGLAGGEQFF
TGTGCCAGCAGCACAAACCCGGGACTAGCGGGCGGTGAGCAGTTCTTC
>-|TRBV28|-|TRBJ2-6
CASSWARDSGANVLTF
TGTGCCAGCAGTTGGGCGAGGGACTCTGGGGCCAACGTCCTGACTTTC
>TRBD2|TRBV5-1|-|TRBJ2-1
CASSLTSGGPGEQFF
TGCGCCAGCAGCTTAACTAGCGGGGGGCCGGGTGAGCAGTTCTTC
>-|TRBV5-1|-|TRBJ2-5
CASSLEPSRYQETQYF
TGCGCCAGCAGCTTGGAGCCTAGCCGGTACCAAGAGACCCAGTACTTC
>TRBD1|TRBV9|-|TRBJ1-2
CASSAGTGGYGYTF
TGTGCCAGCAGCGCCGGGACAGGGGGCTATGGCTACACCTTC
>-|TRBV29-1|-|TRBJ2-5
CSVFQRGQETQYF
TGCAGCGTTTTCCAGAGGGGCCAAGAGACCCAGTACTTC
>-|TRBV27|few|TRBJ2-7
CASSPSGAFEAEQYF
TGTGCCAGCAGTCCATCCGGGGCCTTTGAGGCCGAGCAGTACTTC
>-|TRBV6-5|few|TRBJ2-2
CASSYGTTGELFF
TGTGCCAGCAGTTACGGAACCACCGGGGAGCTGTTTTTT
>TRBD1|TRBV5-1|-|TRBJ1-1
CASSLLGQMNTEAFF
TGCGCCAGCAGCTTGTTGGGACAGATGAACACTGAAGCTTTCTTT
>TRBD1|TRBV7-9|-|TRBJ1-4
CASSPLDRGPNEKLFF
TGTGCCAGCAGCCCGCTAGACAGGGGGCCTAATGAAAAACTGTTTTTT
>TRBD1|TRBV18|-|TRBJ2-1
CASSPRQGQGSNEQFF
TGTGCCAGCTCACCACGTCAGGGACAGGGGAGCAATGAGCAGTTCTTC
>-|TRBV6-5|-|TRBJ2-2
CASSYLTGTTGELFF
TGTGCCAGCAGTTACTTAACAGGGACCACCGGGGAGCTGTTTTTT
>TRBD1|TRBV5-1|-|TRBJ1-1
CASSLQGRGLNTEAFF
TGCGCCAGCAGCTTACAGGGGAGGGGTCTGAACACTGAAGCTTTCTTT